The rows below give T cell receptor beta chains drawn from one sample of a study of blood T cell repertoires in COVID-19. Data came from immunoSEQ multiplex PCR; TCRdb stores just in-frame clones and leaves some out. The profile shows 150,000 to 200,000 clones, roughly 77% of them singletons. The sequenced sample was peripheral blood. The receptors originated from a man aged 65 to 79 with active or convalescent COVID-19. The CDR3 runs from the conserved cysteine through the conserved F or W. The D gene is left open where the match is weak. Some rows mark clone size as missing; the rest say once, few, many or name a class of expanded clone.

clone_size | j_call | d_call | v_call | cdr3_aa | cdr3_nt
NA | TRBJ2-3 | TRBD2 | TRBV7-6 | CASSITSGPSTDTQYF | TGTGCCAGCAGCATCACTAGCGGGCCTAGCACAGATACGCAGTATTTT
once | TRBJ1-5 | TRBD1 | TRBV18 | CASSPTGNQPQHF | TGTGCCAGCTCACCGACAGGGAATCAGCCCCAGCATTTT
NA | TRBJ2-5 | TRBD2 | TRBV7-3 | CASSPAGMSGTSARTQYF | TGTGCCAGCAGCCCGGCAGGGATGAGTGGGACTAGCGCTAGAACCCAGTACTTC
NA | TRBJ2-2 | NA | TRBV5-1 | CASFYQTGELFF | TGCGCCAGTTTCTATCAAACCGGGGAGCTGTTTTTT
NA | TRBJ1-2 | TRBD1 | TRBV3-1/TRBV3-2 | CASSQGGQTYYGYTF | TGTGCCAGCAGCCAAGGGGGACAGACCTACTATGGCTACACCTTC
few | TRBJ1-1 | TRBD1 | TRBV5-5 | CASRTGTGVLNTEAFF | TGTGCCAGCAGGACAGGGACAGGGGTTTTGAACACTGAAGCTTTCTTT
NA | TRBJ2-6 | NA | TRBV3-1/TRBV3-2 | CASSSIRVSGANVLTF | TGTGCCAGCAGCTCGATTCGGGTCTCTGGGGCCAACGTCCTGACTTTC
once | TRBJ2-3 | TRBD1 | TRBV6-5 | CASRADRASTDTQYF | TGTGCCAGCAGGGCGGACAGGGCAAGCACAGATACGCAGTATTTT
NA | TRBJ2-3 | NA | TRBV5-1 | CASSPGGGGHLSTDTQYF | TGCGCCAGCAGCCCGGGTGGAGGGGGCCACTTGAGCACAGATACGCAGTATTTT
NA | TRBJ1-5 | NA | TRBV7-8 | CASSPSGYSNQPQHF | TGTGCCAGCAGCCCGTCGGGGTATAGCAATCAGCCCCAGCATTTT
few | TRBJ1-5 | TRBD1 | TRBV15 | CATSRLRGTENQPQHF | TGTGCCACCAGCAGACTAAGGGGGACAGAGAATCAGCCCCAGCATTTT
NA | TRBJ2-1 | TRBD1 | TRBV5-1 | CASSFRGQDNEQFF | TGCGCCAGCAGCTTTAGGGGGCAGGACAATGAGCAGTTCTTC
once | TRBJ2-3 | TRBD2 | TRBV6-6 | CASSSTSGSTDTQYF | TGTGCCAGCAGTTCGACTAGCGGGAGCACAGATACGCAGTATTTT
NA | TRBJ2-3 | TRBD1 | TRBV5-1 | CASSFGDRATDTQYF | TGCGCCAGCAGCTTCGGCGACAGGGCCACAGATACGCAGTATTTT
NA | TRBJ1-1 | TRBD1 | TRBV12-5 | CASGQGQGSNTEAFF | TGTGCTAGTGGTCAAGGACAGGGATCGAACACTGAAGCTTTCTTT
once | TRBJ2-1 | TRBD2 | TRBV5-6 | CASSFELAPSSYNEQFF | TGTGCCAGCAGCTTCGAACTAGCGCCCAGCTCCTACAATGAGCAGTTCTTC
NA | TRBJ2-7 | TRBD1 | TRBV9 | CASSAGTGTYEQYF | TGTGCCAGCAGCGCCGGGACAGGGACCTACGAGCAGTACTTC
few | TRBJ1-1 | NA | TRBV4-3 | CASSQDTIRGRSFF | TGCGCCAGCAGCCAAGATACAATCCGGGGGAGGTCTTTCTTT
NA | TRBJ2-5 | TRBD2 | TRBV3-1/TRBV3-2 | CASSLGAASGDLWETQYF | TGTGCCAGCAGCTTAGGAGCGGCTAGCGGGGACCTGTGGGAGACCCAGTACTTC
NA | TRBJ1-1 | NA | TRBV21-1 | CASIGGTEAFF | TGTGCCAGCATAGGGGGCACTGAAGCTTTCTTT
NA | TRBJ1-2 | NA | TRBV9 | CASSVDQGFYGYTF | TGTGCCAGCAGCGTAGATCAGGGTTTCTATGGCTACACCTTC
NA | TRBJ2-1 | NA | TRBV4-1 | CASSQDTGALGNEQFF | TGCGCCAGCAGCCAAGATACGGGAGCTCTGGGGAATGAGCAGTTCTTC
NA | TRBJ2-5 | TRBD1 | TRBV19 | CASSIRTGEQETQYF | TGTGCCAGTAGTATAAGGACAGGAGAGCAAGAGACCCAGTACTTC
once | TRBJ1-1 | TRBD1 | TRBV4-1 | CASSQDTDPTGGGQNTEAFF | TGCGCCAGCAGCCAAGATACGGACCCGACAGGGGGAGGTCAGAACACTGAAGCTTTCTTT